This T cell receptor (beta chain) was profiled in a study of T cells in Graves' hyperthyroidism and ophthalmopathy. For the study at large: Peripheral blood was collected at initial diagnosis, before any treatment.

It was 10 ml of fresh peripheral blood that supplied the PBMCs. Study observations and caveats: Patients with ophthalmopathy were separated from those with stable hyperthyroidism by a 13 V-J model.

The CDR3 runs to 10 residues. Trimming removed 5 bases from V and 10 bases from J, with 8 bases in between. The germline gives CDR1 DFQATT, CDR2 SNEGSKA (reference sequence). RNA transcripts served as the template for amplifying TCR beta CDR3 regions. With the HTBI primer set, the TCR CDR3 went through a first round of RT-PCR. MiXCR was run by TCRdb on the multiplex PCR reads, yielding one entry per CDR3 protein. The sample shows over 400,000 distinct CDR3 sequences, 20% to 25% of them seen only once. Comments on this clonotype: What it binds is unknown.

The chain carries TRBV20-1 and TRBJ1-4, with D unresolved. Sample: blood. This clonotype was sampled from a woman between 70 and 85 years old with Graves' ophthalmopathy. The CDR3 bases are TGCAGTGCTCGGTCGGGAAAACTGTTTTTT. Its translation: CSARSGKLFF.